These 23 T cell receptor beta chains were all obtained from the same sample, sequenced in a study of control samples from healthy donors and cancer patients. Here immunoSEQ multiplex PCR was the method, and the copy in TCRdb shows in-frame clones only, minus some. The sample holds about 110,000 clones, approximately 84% seen once. Sequences were obtained from blood. Source of these receptors: a young man in good health.

This sequence joins TRBV5-5 and TRBJ1-1, with D hard to call. Germline CDR1 reads SGHKS; CDR2 reads YYEKEE (reference sequence). Trimming shortened V by 2 bases and J by 6 bases, and 5 bases separated the two germline ends. CDR3 length: 11 amino acids. The CDR3 region is CASSLKAEAFF. In DNA, the CDR3 is TGTGCCAGCAGCTTAAAGGCTGAAGCTTTCTTT.

The V gene is TRBV12-1, the J gene TRBJ2-7; TRBD2, the D gene given by the table, was not confirmed from the DNA. TRBV12-1 is a pseudogene segment. The CDR3 runs 14 residues. The chain's CDR3 is CASSFEAGDYEQYV. CDR3 in DNA: TGTGCCAGCAGCTTTGAGGCCGGAGACTACGAGCAGTACGTC.

The chain has TRBV7-9 and TRBJ2-5; D gene unclear. The germline CDR1 and CDR2 sequences are SEHNR and FQNEAQ (reference sequence). The CDR3 extends over 15 amino acids. Between the trimmed V and J ends, which lost 5 bases and 4 bases, there was a span of 17 bases. As DNA, the CDR3 is TGTGCCAGCAGCCCCGACGGCCGGAAGGGAGAGACCCAGTACTTC. This gives the protein CASSPDGRKGETQYF. The entire variable domain, with the rest obtained from reference TRBV7-9 and TRBJ2-5, is as follows: DTGVSQNPRHKITKRGQNVTFRCDPISEHNRLYWYRQTLGQGPEFLTYFQNEAQLEKSRLLSDRFSAERPKGSFSTLEIQRTEQGDSAMYLCASSPDGRKGETQYFGPGTRLLVL.

This clone has a count of ten or more. V is TRBV4-1 and J is TRBJ2-5; tentative D call: TRBD2 (5 bases). The CDR3 is 13 amino acids. The ends were cut back, 2 bases at V and 3 bases at J, with 7 bases in the middle. The germline V gene encodes CDR1 MGHRA and CDR2 YSYEKL. CDR3 in amino acids: CASSQWRKETQYF. The CDR3 DNA reads as TGCGCCAGCAGCCAATGGAGGAAAGAGACCCAGTACTTC.

The genes are TRBV4-1 and TRBJ2-3; D is perhaps TRBD2 (6 bases). The ends were cut back, 4 bases at V and 1 base at J, with 6 bases in the middle. Germline CDR1 and CDR2: MGHRA and YSYEKL. This CDR3 has 13 residues. CDR3 amino acids: CASSPGGTDTQYF. The CDR3 coding sequence is TGCGCCAGCAGCCCGGGGGGCACAGATACGCAGTATTTT.

V and J are TRBV18 and TRBJ2-3; D ambiguous. Germline-derived CDR1 and CDR2 are KGHSH and LQKENI. Trimming pared 1 base from V and 6 bases from J, leaving 8 bases between. This CDR3 has 13 amino acids. In DNA form, the CDR3 reads TGTGCCAGCTCACCACAGGGTTCTGATACGCAGTATTTT. Translated: CASSPQGSDTQYF. Full variable domain (rest looked up from reference TRBV18 and TRBJ2-3): NAGVMQNPRHLVRRRGQEARLRCSPMKGHSHVYWYRQLPEEGLKFMVYLQKENIIDESGMPKERFSAEFPKEGPSILRIQQVVRGDSAAYFCASSPQGSDTQYFGPGTRLTVL.

CDR3 nucleotide sequence: TGTGCCAGCAGCAAATCCGGACAGGTTAACACTGAAGCTTTCTTT. Translated: CASSKSGQVNTEAFF. The V gene is TRBV11-3, the J gene TRBJ1-1; the match to TRBD1 covers 7 bases. Germline V lookup: CDR1 SGHNT, CDR2 YENEEA. Unmatched junction bases numbered 8, after V lost 5 bases and J lost 2 bases. This CDR3 contains 15 residues.

This chain joins TRBV10-3 and TRBJ1-4; D uncertain. V dropped 3 bases and J dropped 4 bases, with 6 bases sitting between them. Looked up from germline, CDR1 is ENHRY and CDR2 is SYGVKD. This CDR3 region has 13 residues. CDR3 region: CAISEDYNEKLFF. Written as DNA, the CDR3 is TGTGCCATCAGTGAAGACTATAATGAAAAACTGTTTTTT.

This clone was counted a few times. The chain is built from TRBV5-1 and TRBJ2-1; 11 nucleotides line up with TRBD2. Germline CDR1 SGHRS, CDR2 YFSETQ. The CDR3 contains 15 residues. V lost 4 bases and J lost 7; bases outside the gene matches: 7. The CDR3 loop reads CASSLRTSGRNEQFF. For the CDR3, the DNA is TGCGCCAGCAGCCTCCGGACTAGCGGGCGGAATGAGCAGTTCTTC.

V and J are TRBV18 and TRBJ1-2; the D is unclear. Germline-derived CDR1 and CDR2 are KGHSH and LQKENI. The CDR3 has 13 residues. V gave up 3 bases and J gave up 8 bases, with 13 bases separating them. In DNA, the CDR3 is TGTGCCAGCTCACCGGGAGGAGTGGGCGGCTACACCTTC. Translation gives CASSPGGVGGYTF.

V gene TRBV7-9 combines with J gene TRBJ1-2, with 7 bases that match TRBD1. Germline-derived CDR1 and CDR2 are SEHNR and FQNEAQ (reference sequence). The ends lost 5 bases at V and 5 bases at J; junction bases unmatched: 5. The CDR3 contains 13 residues. Written as DNA, the CDR3 is TGTGCCAGCAGCCCGACAGGGCAGTATGGCTACACCTTC. It encodes CASSPTGQYGYTF.

This chain connects TRBV7-2 to TRBJ2-3; TRBD1 or TRBD2 may be the D gene (5 bases each). The CDR3 sequence is 16 residues long. Germline assignment: CDR1 SGHTA and CDR2 FQGNSA. Trimming stripped 5 bases from V and 5 bases from J, with 20 bases between. CDR3 loop: CASSPRDRLSGDTQYF. CDR3 nucleotides: TGTGCCAGCAGCCCCCGGGACCGACTCTCGGGAGATACGCAGTATTTT. The full variable domain, completed using reference TRBV7-2 and TRBJ2-3, is GAGVSQSPSNKVTEKGKDVELRCDPISGHTALYWYRQSLGQGLEFLIYFQGNSAPDKSGLPSDRFSAERTGGSVSTLTIQRTQQEDSAVYLCASSPRDRLSGDTQYFGPGTRLTVL.

The J gene is TRBJ2-1, the V gene TRBV11-2; D not certain. Trimming left V 5 bases short and J 5 bases short, with 16 bases between. This CDR3 comprises 15 residues. Per germline, CDR1 SGHAT and CDR2 FQNNGV. This CDR3 is CASSPPSRINNEQFF. CDR3 DNA: TGTGCCAGCAGCCCCCCAAGTCGTATTAACAATGAGCAGTTCTTC.

A single count supports this clone. The gene calls are TRBV5-5 and TRBJ1-2; 10 nucleotides agree with TRBD1. CDR3 length: 15 amino acids. Germline loops: CDR1 SGHKS, CDR2 YYEKEE (reference sequence). V trimming: 0 bases; J trimming: 4 bases; junction bases outside the gene matches: 3. CDR3 DNA: TGTGCCAGCAGCTTGGCTGGGACAGGGGTCTATGGCTACACCTTC. It specifies CASSLAGTGVYGYTF.

This clone has only one observation. The genes are TRBV9 and TRBJ1-1; 8 bases match TRBD1. This CDR3 is built from 15 residues. Germline assignment: CDR1 SGDLS and CDR2 YYNGEE. The V gene end was trimmed by 4 bases and the J gene end by 4 bases; junction bases not matched to a gene: 9. CDR3 in DNA: TGTGCCAGCAGCCCTAGGACAGGGAGCGCCACTGAAGCTTTCTTT. This gives the protein CASSPRTGSATEAFF.

The chain is built from TRBV18 and TRBJ1-2, with TRBD1 matching 9 bases. The ends lost 4 bases at V and 8 bases at J; junction bases unmatched: 5. Per germline, CDR1 KGHSH and CDR2 LQKENI. The CDR3 covers 13 residues. CDR3 region: CASSLQGASGYTF. The DNA of the CDR3 is TGTGCCAGCTCACTACAGGGGGCGTCAGGCTACACCTTC.

The V gene is TRBV18, the J gene TRBJ2-3, with D perhaps TRBD1 (5 bases). CDR1 and CDR2 (germline): KGHSH, LQKENI. This CDR3 contains 15 residues. Trimming cost V 2 bases and J 3 bases, with 12 bases left between them. The CDR3 DNA reads TGTGCCAGCTCACCAGGGCAGGGATTAACAGATACGCAGTATTTT. Amino acids: CASSPGQGLTDTQYF.

The table lists this clone with a few counts. The V gene is TRBV7-9, the J gene TRBJ1-1, with a weak D call TRBD1 (5 bases). Germline-derived CDR1 and CDR2 are SEHNR and FQNEAQ (reference sequence). Trimming shortened V by 5 bases and J by 8 bases, and 18 bases separated the two germline ends. This CDR3 has 14 amino acids. In nucleotides, the CDR3 is TGTGCCAGCAGCCCCGACCGTTTCGGGACCGAAGCTTTCTTT. Its translation: CASSPDRFGTEAFF.

This chain links TRBV18 with TRBJ2-3; D uncertain. The CDR3 has 14 residues. The V and J ends lost 8 bases and 0 bases respectively, with 12 bases between them. From germline, CDR1 is KGHSH and CDR2 LQKENI. CDR3 nucleotide sequence: TGTGCCAGCCGCCCCCTACCTAGCACAGATACGCAGTATTTT. Translation gives CASRPLPSTDTQYF.

The chain combines TRBV5-1 with TRBJ2-5; TRBD1 matches at 7 bases. This CDR3 has 14 residues. The germline gives CDR1 SGHRS, CDR2 YFSETQ. V was clipped by 5 bases and J by 2 bases; unmatched bases: 6. The CDR3 sequence is CASSRDSSQETQYF. As DNA, the CDR3 is TGCGCCAGCAGTCGGGACAGCTCTCAAGAGACCCAGTACTTC.

This clone was found a few times. The J gene is TRBJ2-2, the V gene TRBV18; tentative D call: TRBD1 (6 bases). Germline CDR1 KGHSH, CDR2 LQKENI. This CDR3 is built from 15 residues. V shed 5 bases and J shed 0 bases, with 10 bases lying between them. CDR3: CASSSGTTNTGELFF. CDR3 nucleotides: TGTGCCAGCTCATCAGGGACAACGAACACCGGGGAGCTGTTTTTT.

J is TRBJ2-7 and V is TRBV6-1, with 11 bases matching TRBD2. This CDR3 comprises 14 residues. J was trimmed by 5 bases and V by 4 bases; bases with no gene match: 4. Germline CDR1 and CDR2: MNHNS and SASEGT. CDR3 region: CASSVAGGYDEQYF. The CDR3 DNA is TGTGCCAGCAGTGTAGCGGGGGGGTACGACGAGCAGTACTTC.

The table lists this clone with a count of one. The chain uses TRBV7-3 and TRBJ1-1; 8 nucleotides align to TRBD1. The CDR3 length is 14 residues. The ends lost 5 bases at V and 5 bases at J; junction bases unmatched: 7. The germline V gene has CDR1 SGHTA and CDR2 FQGTGA. The CDR3 is CASSGQGIRTEAFF. In nucleotides, the CDR3 is TGTGCCAGCAGCGGACAGGGAATTCGGACTGAAGCTTTCTTT.